The sample holds many counts of the clone carrying this T cell receptor (beta chain). Its matching antigen is unknown. The data derive from a study of response to subunit inactivated influenza vaccine. Study-level results: After each seasonal influenza vaccination, few new T cells are recruited, the authors suggested.

The CDR3 length is 14 residues. Trimming took off 4 bases at V and 8 bases at J, with 15 bases between the two ends. Germline V gene data show CDR1 as MNHNS and CDR2 as SASEGT. TCRdb itself ran the RT-PCR reads through MiXCR, one entry per CDR3 protein. This sample has around 540,000 distinct CDR3 sequences, with 12% found just once. This TCR derives from a man aged 50 or older who received an inactivated influenza vaccine. Specimen: PBMCs from blood, collected on the day of vaccination. The J gene is TRBJ2-4, the V gene TRBV6-1; D possibly matches TRBD1 or TRBD2 (6 bases each). The CDR3 loop reads CASSVGGGGDIQYF. The CDR3 DNA follows: TGTGCCAGCAGTGTCGGGGGCGGTGGGGACATTCAGTACTTC.